The 4 T cell receptor beta chains reported below all come from one sample, sequenced in a study of vaccination and CD4 T cells after COVID-19. Cultured CD4+ T-cell DNA underwent Oncomine TCR Beta short-read sequencing. TCRdb used MiXCR to reprocess the PCR reads, holding one entry per CDR3 protein. The sample records about 12,000 distinct CDR3 sequences, 20% being singletons. The antigens for these receptors are not known. Treatment noted: roughly 10-day PBMC culture with coronavirus spike peptide pools or control peptides (ViraFEST assay). Specimen: CD4+ T cells from blood, cultured in vitro, collected before SARS-CoV-2 vaccination. The receptors shown here come from a human donor who received a COVID-19 vaccine.

This clonotype qualifies as medium-sized (0.01 to 0.1%). The chain uses TRBV6-5 and TRBJ1-6, with a tentative D call TRBD1 (5 bases). This CDR3 contains 12 residues. From germline, CDR1 is MNHEY and CDR2 SVGAGI. Trimming left V 4 bases short and J 8 bases short, with 6 bases between. CDR3 nucleotides: TGTGCCAGCAGTTTCAGGGATTCACCCCTCCACTTT. It encodes CASSFRDSPLHF.

The chain employs TRBV19 and TRBJ1-5; a possible D gene is TRBD1 (5 bases). V lost 3 bases to trimming and J lost 4 bases, with 7 bases between them. The germline gives CDR1 LNHDA, CDR2 SQIVND (reference sequence). This CDR3 is built from 13 residues. The CDR3 coding sequence is TGTGCCAGTAGTATTCGGGGGAATCAGCCCCAGCATTTT. Translated: CASSIRGNQPQHF.

The V and J genes are TRBV2 and TRBJ2-7; D call uncertain. The germline gives CDR1 SNHLY, CDR2 FYNNEI. The CDR3 is 15 amino acids. The V end was cut by 0 bases, the J end by 5 bases, with 14 bases between. The CDR3 bases are TGTGCCAGCAGTGAAGCGCTTTTGGGGTCCCACGAGCAGTACTTC. It encodes CASSEALLGSHEQYF.

This clonotype was recorded a few times. The V gene is TRBV7-9, the J gene TRBJ2-7; D may be TRBD1 (6 bases). This CDR3 is 15 amino acids long. Germline CDR1 SEHNR, CDR2 FQNEAQ (reference sequence). The V end lost 0 bases, the J end lost 5 bases, and 14 bases lay between the germline ends. The CDR3 nucleotides read TGTGCCAGCAGCTTAGCCGGTGCCAGGGGCCACGAGCAGTACTTC. Protein: CASSLAGARGHEQYF.